A single sample is the source of the 10 T cell receptor beta chains below, sequenced in a study of graft-versus-host responses after intestinal transplantation. Here immunoSEQ multiplex PCR was the method, and the copy in TCRdb shows in-frame clones only, minus some. Of over 45,000 clones listed, about 90% are singletons. The material sequenced was PBMCs, taken 26 days after transplant. The receptor source for this set is a human patient who received an intestinal transplant, so some T cells may come from the graft donor.

Here the CDR3 DNA reads TGTGCCAGCAGCTTGAACAGGGGGAAGTCTGGAAACACCATATATTTT. Translating gives CASSLNRGKSGNTIYF. The V gene is TRBV5-6, the J gene TRBJ1-3, with TRBD1 identical over 8 bases. Trimming took 1 base from V and 1 from J; bases not matched to a gene: 4. This CDR3 is built from 16 residues. The germline V gene encodes CDR1 SGHDT and CDR2 YYEEEE.

This chain uses TRBV28 with TRBJ2-1; 8 bases are a match to TRBD2. After removal of 5 bases from V and 8 bases from J, the junction contained 11 bases not matched to a gene. Germline V gene lookup returns CDR1 MDHEN and CDR2 SYDVKM. The CDR3 totals 15 residues. The CDR3 nucleotides are TGTGCCAGCAGTCCCCTCCGGGAGGGCCGTCATGAGCAGTTCTTC. This encodes CASSPLREGRHEQFF.

The rearrangement uses TRBV7-9 and TRBJ2-7; 7 bases map to TRBD2. The germline CDR1 and CDR2 sequences are SEHNR and FQNEAQ (reference sequence). Trimming cost V 5 bases and J 4 bases; bases outside gene matches: 2. This CDR3 contains 12 residues. The CDR3 sequence: CASSAGGYEQYF. DNA for the CDR3: TGTGCCAGCAGCGCCGGGGGGTACGAGCAGTACTTC.

The chain carries TRBV6-5 and TRBJ1-5; 9 bases match TRBD1. Trimming removed 0 bases from V and 11 bases from J; junction bases left unmatched: 5. The CDR3 contains 14 residues. CDR1 and CDR2 from the germline V gene are MNHEY and SVGAGI. The CDR3 is CASSYSLTGGTQHF. CDR3 DNA: TGTGCCAGCAGTTACTCTCTGACAGGGGGGACCCAGCATTTT.

The J gene is TRBJ2-4, the V gene TRBV15; unclear D gene. CDR3 length equals 11 residues. The germline CDR1 and CDR2 sequences are LNHNV and YYDKDF (reference sequence). V lost 3 bases and J 6 bases, leaving 3 bases between the germline ends. The CDR3 region is CATSSRNIQYF. The CDR3 DNA is TGTGCCACCAGCAGCAGAAACATTCAGTACTTC.

The genes are TRBV15 and TRBJ2-4; D gene uncertain. Germline V gene lookup returns CDR1 LNHNV and CDR2 YYDKDF (reference sequence). This CDR3 is built from 16 residues. The V and J ends lost 1 base and 2 bases respectively, with 12 bases between them. CDR3 residues: CATSRGVQAPKNIQYF. As DNA, the CDR3 is TGTGCCACCAGCAGAGGGGTCCAAGCGCCCAAAAACATTCAGTACTTC.

V and J are TRBV6-1 and TRBJ2-7, with 7 bases identical to TRBD1. Looked up from germline, CDR1 is MNHNS and CDR2 is SASEGT. The CDR3 extends over 15 amino acids. J was trimmed by 3 bases and V by 5 bases; bases with no gene match: 10. The CDR3 here is CASSPDRDNNYEQYF. The CDR3 DNA follows: TGTGCCAGCAGTCCCGACAGGGACAACAACTACGAGCAGTACTTC.

The rearrangement uses TRBV5-8 and TRBJ1-6, with no clear D. Germline CDR1 is SGHTS and CDR2 is YDEGEE. Trimming left V 0 bases short and J 7 bases short, with 5 bases between. The CDR3 loop spans 13 amino acids. CDR3 residues: CASSLDRNSPLHF. The CDR3 coding sequence is TGTGCCAGCAGCTTGGACAGAAATTCACCCCTCCACTTT.

The chain joins TRBV27 to TRBJ2-2; TRBD1 might be the D (7 bases). The CDR3 runs to 15 residues. Trimming pared 3 bases from V and 6 bases from J, leaving 14 bases between. Germline-derived CDR1 and CDR2 are MNHEY and SMNVEV (reference sequence). CDR3 sequence reads: CASSFRAGGPGELFF. The CDR3, as DNA: TGTGCCAGCAGTTTTAGGGCAGGGGGGCCCGGGGAGCTGTTTTTT.

The chain links TRBV5-6 to TRBJ2-1; TRBD2 is a possible D gene (6 bases). V was pared by 6 bases and J by 7 bases, with 14 bases between. The CDR3 totals 13 residues. From germline, CDR1 is SGHDT and CDR2 YYEEEE. CDR3 sequence (DNA): TGTGCCAGCATCTCCTGGAGGGGAAATGAGCAGTTCTTC. This encodes CASISWRGNEQFF. Supplemented by reference TRBV5-6 and TRBJ2-1, the full variable domain reads DAGVTQSPTHLIKTRGQQVTLRCSPKSGHDTVSWYQQALGQGPQFIFQYYEEEERQRGNFPDRFSGHQFPNYSSELNVNALLLGDSALYLCASISWRGNEQFFGPGTRLTVL.